What follows describes a single T cell receptor (beta chain). Antigen unknown. This sample is part of a study of human T cells and chemical hapten exposure. Study-wide context: DPC at 2% was the sensitizing agent, placed on about 2 cm by about 2 cm of upper inner arm skin. Study results and caveats: Higher patch test scores went with higher counts of PT1 expanded TCRs.

This CDR3 comprises 15 residues. V was clipped by 4 bases and J by 7 bases; unmatched bases: 10. In germline, CDR1 is SGHTA, CDR2 FQGTGA. Time point of the sample: patch test 2, 6 weeks after DPC sensitization. Documented treatment: therapeutic diphenylcyclopropenone sensitization with weekly scalp DPC. Every donor had alopecia and was 18 to 70 years old; all were suitable for DPC. Using its own MiXCR run on the RACE reads, TCRdb lists one record per CDR3 protein. The table records more than 90,000 distinct CDR3 sequences, roughly an eighth of them present only once. This clonotype was obtained from a woman in her forties with alopecia areata. Some clones in this sample may be carry-over from other donors' samples. This chain links TRBV7-3 with TRBJ2-1; 7 nucleotides line up with TRBD2. Material: whole blood, obtained in connection with sensitization to the hapten diphenylcyclopropenone (DPC). CDR3 bases: TGTGCCAGCAGCTCCGGGACTATTGGGGTAAATGAGCAGTTCTTC. This codes for CASSSGTIGVNEQFF.